This T cell receptor (beta chain) was sequenced for a study of T cell responses to AZD1222 COVID-19 vaccine. Sequenced by immunoSEQ multiplex PCR; TCRdb stores in-frame clones only, minus some. The repertoire holds around 180,000 clones, with 87% as singletons. About this clone: Its cognate antigen is unknown.

The CDR3 is 18 residues long. V lost 1 base and J lost 4, with 20 bases in between. In germline, CDR1 is MGHRA, CDR2 YSYEKL. Study-level points and caveats: As reported, nearly half of all spike-specific TCRs target variant regions that are unmutated.

This receptor was identified in an adult in good health. The rearrangement links TRBV4-1 to TRBJ1-5; TRBD1 might be the D (6 bases). Source: peripheral blood, taken on day 0 of MenACWY control vaccination. The CDR3 is CASSQAPPEGGWNQPQHF. The DNA for the CDR3 is TGCGCCAGCAGCCAAGCCCCCCCAGAGGGGGGGTGGAATCAGCCCCAGCATTTT.